The 14 T cell receptor beta chains given below trace back to one sample, sequenced in a study of control samples from healthy donors and cancer patients (TCRdb year 2020). To prepare the library, the immunoSEQ multiplex PCR assay was applied. The table comes from immuneACCESS by way of TCRdb, which keeps in-frame sequences with V and J called. Part of the clones is missing from these tables; in studies checked, under half for an unresolved V gene and the rest for unknown reasons. For this sample the table gives 150,000 or so clones, of which approximately 93% were detected only once. The top ten constitute approximately 5.7% of the sample. Sequencing input: blood. These receptors were collected from a man aged 40-49 years in good health.

This clone was recorded only once. This chain uses TRBV20-1 with TRBJ1-1; no reliable D call. Germline CDR1 reads DFQATT; CDR2 reads SNEGSKA (reference sequence). V lost 5 bases and J 5 bases, leaving 9 bases between the germline ends. This CDR3 spans 11 amino acids. The CDR3, as DNA: TGCAGTGCTGAAGGCTATACTGAAGCTTTCTTT. It translates to CSAEGYTEAFF.

This chain links TRBV2 with TRBJ1-1, with D possibly TRBD1 on 6 matching bases. The V and J ends lost 3 bases and 0 bases respectively, with 20 bases between them. This CDR3 has 18 amino acids. Germline V gives CDR1 SNHLY, CDR2 FYNNEI. CDR3 residues: CASSDPFGGTHMNTEAFF. DNA for the CDR3: TGTGCCAGCAGTGACCCCTTTGGGGGGACACACATGAACACTGAAGCTTTCTTT.

This chain joins TRBV5-4 and TRBJ2-7; D not resolved. This CDR3 spans 14 amino acids. The V gene's germline CDR1 is SGHNT and CDR2 YYREEE (reference sequence). The V and J ends lost 0 bases and 2 bases respectively, with 9 bases between them. CDR3 residues: CASSLVSRTYEQYF. The DNA for the CDR3 is TGTGCCAGCAGCTTGGTCAGCAGAACCTACGAGCAGTACTTC. The full variable domain, in which reference TRBV5-4 and TRBJ2-7 provide the parts outside the CDR3, is ETGVTQSPTHLIKTRGQQVTLRCSSQSGHNTVSWYQQALGQGPQFIFQYYREEENGRGNFPPRFSGLQFPNYSSELNVNALELDDSALYLCASSLVSRTYEQYFGPGTRLTVT.

In the case of this clone: Additional DNA sequences in this sample encode the identical CDR3. V gene TRBV4-1 combines with J gene TRBJ2-7, with 12 bases identical to TRBD1. With V trimmed by 3 bases and J by 4 bases, 4 bases remained unmatched. The CDR3 sequence is 15 residues long. Germline V lookup: CDR1 MGHRA, CDR2 YSYEKL. CDR3 in DNA: TGCGCCAGCAGCCAGGGGGGACAGGGGGCTTACGAGCAGTACTTC. Translated: CASSQGGQGAYEQYF.

V is TRBV5-1 and J is TRBJ1-1, with D possibly TRBD1 on 5 matching bases. From germline, CDR1 is SGHRS and CDR2 YFSETQ. The CDR3 is made up of 16 amino acids. V was cut by 2 bases and J by 1 base, with 15 bases left in between. The CDR3: CASSLTRPTGNTEAFF. Here the CDR3 DNA reads TGCGCCAGCAGCTTAACCCGACCAACAGGGAACACTGAAGCTTTCTTT.

The chain carries TRBV15 and TRBJ2-5, with D perhaps being TRBD1 or TRBD2 (5 bases each). Trimming left V 6 bases short and J 3 bases short, with 14 bases between. The V gene's germline CDR1 is LNHNV and CDR2 YYDKDF (reference sequence). The CDR3 sequence is 14 residues long. CDR3 DNA sequence: TGTGCCACCAGGCAGGGACGGGGAAAAGAGACCCAGTACTTC. Residues: CATRQGRGKETQYF.

The chain joins TRBV6-7 to TRBJ2-3, with 11 bases lining up with TRBD2. TRBV6-7 is noted as an ORF with a role that remains uncertain. The CDR3 totals 16 residues. Trimming at V came to 4 bases and at J to 2 bases, leaving 5 bases not matched to a gene. CDR3: CASSSTSGEITDTQYF. CDR3 nucleotides: TGTGCCAGCAGTTCGACTAGCGGGGAGATCACAGATACGCAGTATTTT.

The chain carries TRBV5-8 and TRBJ1-5; D call uncertain. This CDR3 is built from 11 residues. Trimming shortened V by 10 bases and J by 3 bases, and 8 bases separated the two germline ends. Per the germline V gene, CDR1 is SGHTS and CDR2 is YDEGEE. CDR3 DNA: TGTGCCGAAGGGCCCAATCAGCCCCAGCATTTT. It translates to CAEGPNQPQHF.

The chain is built from TRBV3-1 (or the pseudogene TRBV3-2) and TRBJ2-7; D is unresolved. The CDR3 length is 13 residues. V lost 0 bases to trimming and J lost 10 bases, with 13 bases between them. Germline CDR1 LGHDT, CDR2 YNNKEL (reference sequence). Here the CDR3 DNA reads TGTGCCAGCAGCCAAGATAGAGCGCTCGGACAGTACTTC. This sequence encodes CASSQDRALGQYF.

This chain connects TRBV24-1 to TRBJ1-4; TRBD1 agrees at 9 bases. The J segment lost 0 bases and the V segment lost 7 bases, leaving 11 bases of the junction unmatched. The germline CDR1 and CDR2 sequences are KGHDR and SFDVKD. The CDR3 is made up of 18 amino acids. CDR3 coding DNA: TGTGCCACCAGAACCGGGACAGGGCCGGGTGCAACTAATGAAAAACTGTTTTTT. This sequence encodes CATRTGTGPGATNEKLFF.

Only one count was recorded for this clone. V gene TRBV18 combines with J gene TRBJ2-7; tentative D call: TRBD2 (5 bases). The CDR3 is 13 amino acids. V dropped 6 bases and J dropped 3 bases, with 12 bases sitting between them. Germline V gene lookup returns CDR1 KGHSH and CDR2 LQKENI. CDR3 amino acids: CASSLSGNYEQYF. In DNA, the CDR3 is TGTGCCAGCTCCCTATCCGGGAACTACGAGCAGTACTTC.

As concerns this clone: One junction end disagrees with the germline gene, perhaps due to a read error. This chain links TRBV19 with TRBJ2-5; 9 bases match TRBD2. Per the germline V gene, CDR1 is LNHDA and CDR2 is SQIVND (reference sequence). The CDR3 contains 15 residues. In nucleotides, the CDR3 is TGTGCCTGTAGTATATGGGCGGGGGGGCCAGGGACCCAGTACTTC. Translating gives CACSIWAGGPGTQYF.

The chain links TRBV20-1 to TRBJ2-7; unclear D gene. V shed 0 bases and J shed 3 bases, with 0 bases lying between them. CDR1 and CDR2 from the germline V gene are DFQATT and SNEGSKA (reference sequence). This CDR3 comprises 10 residues. The CDR3 sequence is CSARDYEQYF. The CDR3 nucleotides are TGCAGTGCTAGAGACTACGAGCAGTACTTC.

This rearrangement joins TRBV27 to TRBJ1-4; D might be TRBD1 (5 bases). The germline gives CDR1 MNHEY, CDR2 SMNVEV (reference sequence). CDR3 size: 18 residues. V shed 5 bases and J shed 0 bases, with 19 bases lying between them. For the CDR3, the DNA is TGTGCCAGCAGTCCTTCCGCGGGACTCAGATCAACTAATGAAAAACTGTTTTTT. Translation: CASSPSAGLRSTNEKLFF. The full variable domain, with the rest looked up from reference TRBV27 and TRBJ1-4, is EAQVTQNPRYLITVTGKKLTVTCSQNMNHEYMSWYRQDPGLGLRQIYYSMNVEVTDKGDVPEGYKVSRKEKRNFPLILESPSPNQTSLYFCASSPSAGLRSTNEKLFFGSGTQLSVL.